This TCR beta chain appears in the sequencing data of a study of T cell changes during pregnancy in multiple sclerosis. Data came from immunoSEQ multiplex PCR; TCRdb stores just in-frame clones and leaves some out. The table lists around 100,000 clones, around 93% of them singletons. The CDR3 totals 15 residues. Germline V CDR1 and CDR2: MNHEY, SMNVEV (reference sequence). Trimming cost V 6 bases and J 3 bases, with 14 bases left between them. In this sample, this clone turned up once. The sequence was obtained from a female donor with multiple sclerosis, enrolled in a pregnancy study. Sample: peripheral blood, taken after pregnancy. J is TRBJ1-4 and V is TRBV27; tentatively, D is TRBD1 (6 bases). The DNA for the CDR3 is TGTGCCAGCAGCTCAACAGGGCTGGCTAATGAAAAACTGTTTTTT. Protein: CASSSTGLANEKLFF.